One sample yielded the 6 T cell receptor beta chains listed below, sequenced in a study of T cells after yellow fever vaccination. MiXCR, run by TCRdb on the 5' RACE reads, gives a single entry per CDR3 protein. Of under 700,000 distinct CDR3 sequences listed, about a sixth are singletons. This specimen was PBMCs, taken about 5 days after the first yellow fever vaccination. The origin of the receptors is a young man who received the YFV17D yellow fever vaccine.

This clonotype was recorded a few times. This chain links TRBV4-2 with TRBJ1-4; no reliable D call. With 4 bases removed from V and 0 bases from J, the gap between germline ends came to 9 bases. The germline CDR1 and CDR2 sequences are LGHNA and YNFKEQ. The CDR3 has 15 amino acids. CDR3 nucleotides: TGTGCCAGCAGCCGCCTGGAGTCAACTAATGAAAAACTGTTTTTT. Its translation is CASSRLESTNEKLFF.

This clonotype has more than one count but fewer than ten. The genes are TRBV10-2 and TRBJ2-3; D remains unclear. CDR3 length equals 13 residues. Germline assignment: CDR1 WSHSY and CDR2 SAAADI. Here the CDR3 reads CATTPRGTDTQYF. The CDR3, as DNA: TGCGCGACGACACCCCGGGGCACAGATACGCAGTATTTT.

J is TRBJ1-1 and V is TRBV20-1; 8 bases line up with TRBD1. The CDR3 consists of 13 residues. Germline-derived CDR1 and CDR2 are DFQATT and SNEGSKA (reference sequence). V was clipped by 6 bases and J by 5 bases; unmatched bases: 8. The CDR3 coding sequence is TGCAGTGCCCCTGGGACAGGTGGAACTGAAGCTTTCTTT. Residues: CSAPGTGGTEAFF.

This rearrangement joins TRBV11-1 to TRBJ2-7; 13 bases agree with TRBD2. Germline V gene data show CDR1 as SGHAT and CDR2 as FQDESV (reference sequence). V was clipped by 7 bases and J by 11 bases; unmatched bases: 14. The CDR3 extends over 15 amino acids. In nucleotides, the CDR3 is TGTGCCAGCACCCCGGGAGGGACTAGCGGGAAGATGGAGTACTTC. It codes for CASTPGGTSGKMEYF.

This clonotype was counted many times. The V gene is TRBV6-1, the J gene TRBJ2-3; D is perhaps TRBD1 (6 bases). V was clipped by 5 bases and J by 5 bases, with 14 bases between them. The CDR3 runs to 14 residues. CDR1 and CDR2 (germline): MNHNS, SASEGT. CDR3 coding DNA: TGTGCCAGCAGTCCCCTGGGGGCCTTAGATACGCAGTATTTT. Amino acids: CASSPLGALDTQYF.

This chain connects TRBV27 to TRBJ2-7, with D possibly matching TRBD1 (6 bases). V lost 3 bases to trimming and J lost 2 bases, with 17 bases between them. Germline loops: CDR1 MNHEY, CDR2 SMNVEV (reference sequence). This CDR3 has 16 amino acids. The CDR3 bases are TGTGCCAGCAGTTTCGCATCCGGGACACCAACCTACGAGCAGTACTTC. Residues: CASSFASGTPTYEQYF.